The present T cell receptor beta chain was sequenced within a study of identical twins. Germline lookup yields CDR1 MNHNS and CDR2 SASEGT. The CDR3 runs 15 residues. J lost 4 bases, V lost 9 bases, and 11 bases had no gene match. Template switching added a universal primer binding site, and final cDNA carried unique molecular identifiers. TCRdb reprocessed the 5' RACE reads via MiXCR and lists one record per CDR3 protein. The data show hundreds of thousands of distinct CDR3 sequences, around 7.4% seen once. This clonotype was seen a few times. The sample was also linked to a second study, of yellow fever vaccine responses in identical twins.

The specimen sequenced was PBMCs. The gene calls are TRBV6-1 and TRBJ2-7, with TRBD2 matching over 11 bases. This TCR derives from a woman aged 18-29 years in good health. CDR3 region: CASAPSGRSKYEQYF. CDR3 in DNA: TGTGCCAGTGCGCCTAGCGGGAGGTCGAAATACGAGCAGTACTTC.